Here is one T cell receptor (beta chain) with its context. The repertoire was sequenced with immunoSEQ multiplex PCR; TCRdb's copy has only in-frame clones and lacks some. The sample has about 88,000 clones, 70% to 90% seen once; the top ten hold about 2.7%. The source of the sample is a study of blood T cell repertoires in COVID-19. As for the study in general: Sources were T cells, B-cell-depleted T cells, or PBMCs; the material itself was cDNA or gDNA.

Germline V gene sequence: CDR1 MRHNA, CDR2 SNTAGT. The CDR3 sequence is 14 residues long. V was pared by 3 bases and J by 14 bases, with 17 bases between. The chain has TRBV6-4 and TRBJ1-6; a weak D match, TRBD1 (5 bases). The specimen was peripheral blood. This TCR was sampled from an elderly woman with acute or convalescent COVID-19. Written as DNA, the CDR3 is TGTGCCAGCAGTGAATTCGCCGGGACTCAGTCCCTCCACTTT. This translates into CASSEFAGTQSLHF.